The 32 T cell receptor beta chains below were found in one sample sequenced in a study of blood T cell repertoires in COVID-19 (TCRdb year 2020). Preparation of the library involved the immunoSEQ multiplex PCR assay. This is the immuneACCESS table as TCRdb keeps it, with only in-frame sequences that have V and J called. A part of the clones is gone; compared with another copy, unresolved V genes explain less than half, and the rest is unexplained. The sample records about 300,000 clones, roughly 90% of which are singletons. The ten largest make up roughly 5.2% of the sample. The specimen was PBMCs or T cells enriched from blood (not recorded which). These receptors were taken from a man aged 60 to 69 who had recovered from COVID-19.

The chain joins TRBV18 to TRBJ1-5; D gene ambiguous. The V gene lost 3 bases and the J gene lost 5 bases, with 11 bases spanning the gap. This CDR3 is built from 14 residues. In germline, CDR1 is KGHSH, CDR2 LQKENI. DNA for the CDR3: TGTGCCAGCTCACCCAGCGGCCTCGATCAGCCCCAGCATTTT. Encoded protein: CASSPSGLDQPQHF. The full variable domain, with the rest looked up from reference TRBV18 and TRBJ1-5, is NAGVMQNPRHLVRRRGQEARLRCSPMKGHSHVYWYRQLPEEGLKFMVYLQKENIIDESGMPKERFSAEFPKEGPSILRIQQVVRGDSAAYFCASSPSGLDQPQHFGDGTRLSIL.

The gene calls are TRBV3-1 (or the pseudogene TRBV3-2) and TRBJ2-5; TRBD1 might be the D (5 bases). Trimming took 3 bases from V and 4 from J, leaving 9 bases between them. The length of the CDR3 is 13 residues. Germline assignment: CDR1 LGHDT and CDR2 YNNKEL (reference sequence). CDR3 sequence reads: CASSQFRAETQYF. The CDR3 bases are TGTGCCAGCAGCCAGTTCAGGGCAGAGACCCAGTACTTC.

This chain's CDR3 is CASLTPGGAYGYTF. As DNA, the CDR3 is TGTGCCAGCCTTACTCCCGGGGGGGCCTATGGCTACACCTTC. V and J are TRBV28 and TRBJ1-2, with a tentative D call TRBD1 (6 bases). V dropped 8 bases and J dropped 4 bases, with 17 bases sitting between them. The CDR3 spans 14 residues. Germline V lookup: CDR1 MDHEN, CDR2 SYDVKM.

This sequence joins TRBV5-4 and TRBJ2-2; 13 bases map to TRBD2. Unmatched junction bases numbered 5, after V lost 3 bases and J lost 6 bases. Germline V gene data show CDR1 as SGHNT and CDR2 as YYREEE (reference sequence). The CDR3 loop spans 16 amino acids. The DNA of the CDR3 is TGTGCCAGCAGCTCCTGGACTAGCGGGAGTTCCGGGGAGCTGTTTTTT. It translates to CASSSWTSGSSGELFF. The full variable domain, completed using reference TRBV5-4 and TRBJ2-2, is ETGVTQSPTHLIKTRGQQVTLRCSSQSGHNTVSWYQQALGQGPQFIFQYYREEENGRGNFPPRFSGLQFPNYSSELNVNALELDDSALYLCASSSWTSGSSGELFFGEGSRLTVL.

On this clone itself: The sample holds other DNA sequences that translate to the same CDR3. The V and J genes are TRBV6-5 and TRBJ1-2; D gene unclear. Germline V lookup: CDR1 MNHEY, CDR2 SVGAGI. The CDR3 totals 12 residues. Trimming stripped 5 bases from V and 1 base from J, with 5 bases between. In DNA, the CDR3 is TGTGCCAGCAGTCCGAGTAACTATGGCTACACCTTC. Translation: CASSPSNYGYTF.

The genes are TRBV4-3 and TRBJ1-2, with TRBD1 identical over 8 bases. CDR3 length: 16 residues. V was pared by 4 bases and J by 3 bases, with 10 bases of the junction left unmatched. The germline V gene encodes CDR1 LGHNA and CDR2 YSLEER. The CDR3 is CASSPLGTGGDYGYTF. As DNA, the CDR3 is TGCGCCAGCAGCCCTTTGGGAACAGGGGGGGACTATGGCTACACCTTC.

The CDR3: CASSLEWLGTGSYNEQFF. CDR3 bases: TGCGCCAGCAGCTTGGAGTGGTTGGGGACAGGGTCCTACAATGAGCAGTTCTTC. The rearrangement links TRBV5-1 to TRBJ2-1; 9 bases line up with TRBD1. There are 18 residues in the CDR3. Germline V gives CDR1 SGHRS, CDR2 YFSETQ. Germline trimming cut 0 bases from V and 1 base from J; bases unmatched to any gene: 8.

The rearrangement joins TRBV11-3 to TRBJ1-1; D call uncertain. Germline CDR1 SGHNT, CDR2 YENEEA. V lost 2 bases and J lost 4, with 8 bases in between. This CDR3 is 13 amino acids long. Here the CDR3 reads CASSLRETTEAFF. The CDR3 region has the DNA TGTGCCAGCAGCTTAAGGGAGACCACTGAAGCTTTCTTT.

This chain uses TRBV6-5 with TRBJ2-7; 9 positions agree with TRBD1. The germline V gene encodes CDR1 MNHEY and CDR2 SVGAGI. The ends lost 5 bases at V and 9 bases at J; junction bases unmatched: 8. This CDR3 comprises 13 residues. For the CDR3, the DNA is TGTGCCAGCAGTCGACAGGGGGGTGGAGCGCAGTACTTC. It encodes CASSRQGGGAQYF.

The chain links TRBV3-1 (or the pseudogene TRBV3-2) to TRBJ2-7; D may be TRBD2 (5 bases). Trimming took 3 bases from V and 9 from J, leaving 18 bases between them. The CDR3 extends over 14 amino acids. CDR1 is LGHDT and CDR2 is YNNKEL in the germline V gene (reference sequence). This chain's CDR3 is CASSHSDYAFGQYF. The CDR3, as DNA: TGTGCCAGCAGCCATAGCGATTACGCCTTCGGGCAGTACTTC.

The V and J genes are TRBV7-9 and TRBJ1-5; 9 positions agree with TRBD1. The CDR3 covers 19 residues. The germline V gene has CDR1 SEHNR and CDR2 FQNEAQ (reference sequence). The junction had 14 bases not matched to a gene; V was cut back by 5 bases and J by 0 bases. CDR3 in amino acids: CASSTNPGQGFGSNQPQHF. CDR3 in DNA: TGTGCCAGCAGCACAAATCCGGGACAGGGATTTGGTAGCAATCAGCCCCAGCATTTT.

V is TRBV7-9 and J is TRBJ1-2; D not certain. V lost 2 bases and J 7 bases, leaving 11 bases between the germline ends. The CDR3 contains 13 residues. From germline, CDR1 is SEHNR and CDR2 FQNEAQ (reference sequence). The CDR3 is CASSLTEVGGYTF. Here the CDR3 DNA reads TGTGCCAGCAGCTTAACAGAAGTGGGTGGCTACACCTTC.

The sample holds many counts of this clone. The chain uses TRBV11-2 and TRBJ2-1; TRBD2 aligns across 9 bases. Germline V lookup: CDR1 SGHAT, CDR2 FQNNGV. CDR3 length: 15 residues. The V segment lost 3 bases and the J segment 7 bases; nucleotides outside the gene matches: 7. CDR3 region: CASSLREGRGNEQFF. The CDR3 DNA reads as TGTGCCAGCAGCTTGCGGGAGGGTAGGGGGAATGAGCAGTTCTTC. Complete variable domain (other parts from reference TRBV11-2 and TRBJ2-1): EAGVAQSPRYKIIEKRQSVAFWCNPISGHATLYWYQQILGQGPKLLIQFQNNGVVDDSQLPKDRFSAERLKGVDSTLKIQPAKLEDSAVYLCASSLREGRGNEQFFGPGTRLTVL.

The chain combines TRBV28 with TRBJ1-4; D is perhaps TRBD1 (6 bases). Trimming stripped 6 bases from V and 2 bases from J, with 13 bases between. There are 15 residues in the CDR3. Per the germline V gene, CDR1 is MDHEN and CDR2 is SYDVKM. Here the CDR3 DNA reads TGTGCCAGCAGCGTAACAGGGCTCACTAATGAAAAACTGTTTTTT. Translated, it gives CASSVTGLTNEKLFF.

The chain carries TRBV13 and TRBJ2-7; 7 positions match TRBD2. Trimming took 5 bases from V and 0 from J; bases not matched to a gene: 10. In germline, CDR1 is PRHDT, CDR2 FYEKMQ (reference sequence). The CDR3 loop spans 16 amino acids. The chain's CDR3 is CASSIHGRSFSYEQYF. The CDR3 DNA follows: TGTGCCAGCAGCATCCACGGGAGGTCGTTCTCCTACGAGCAGTACTTC. The full variable domain, in which reference TRBV13 and TRBJ2-7 provide the parts outside the CDR3, is AAGVIQSPRHLIKEKRETATLKCYPIPRHDTVYWYQQGPGQDPQFLISFYEKMQSDKGSIPDRFSAQQFSDYHSELNMSSLELGDSALYFCASSIHGRSFSYEQYFGPGTRLTVT.

The chain is built from TRBV27 and TRBJ2-7, with TRBD2 as a possible D gene (5 bases). The CDR3 contains 13 residues. Trimming cost V 3 bases and J 6 bases, with 12 bases left between them. Germline values: CDR1 MNHEY, CDR2 SMNVEV (reference sequence). The CDR3 is CASSLSTGFEQYF. The CDR3 DNA sequence: TGTGCCAGCAGTTTGTCAACGGGGTTCGAGCAGTACTTC.

The gene calls are TRBV19 and TRBJ1-5; 8 positions agree with TRBD1. This CDR3 comprises 19 residues. Germline lookup yields CDR1 LNHDA and CDR2 SQIVND (reference sequence). V lost 3 bases to trimming and J lost 2 bases; unmatched junction nucleotides: 15. The CDR3: CASSIGDRDRWGGNQPQHF. The CDR3 DNA follows: TGTGCCAGTAGTATCGGCGATAGGGACAGGTGGGGAGGCAATCAGCCCCAGCATTTT.

The V call is TRBV5-5, the J call TRBJ2-3; 7 bases are shared with TRBD2. Germline V gene data show CDR1 as SGHKS and CDR2 as YYEKEE (reference sequence). This CDR3 has 16 residues. Trimming took 2 bases from V and 6 from J; bases not matched to a gene: 12. The CDR3 region has the DNA TGTGCCAGCAGCTTAATCGCGGGGGACGGGGCGGATACGCAGTATTTT. This sequence encodes CASSLIAGDGADTQYF.

This clone was recorded a few times. The chain joins TRBV7-2 to TRBJ2-7; 10 bases match TRBD2. Germline CDR1 SGHTA, CDR2 FQGNSA. The CDR3 runs to 16 residues. The J segment lost 2 bases and the V segment lost 1 base, leaving 5 bases of the junction unmatched. CDR3 protein: CASSLELAGRTYEQYF. In nucleotides, the CDR3 is TGTGCCAGCAGCTTAGAACTAGCGGGACGGACCTACGAGCAGTACTTC.

This clone showed up just once. This chain uses TRBV6-5 with TRBJ2-3, with 8 bases that match TRBD1. The CDR3 is 14 residues long. Germline CDR1 is MNHEY and CDR2 is SVGAGI. The V segment lost 6 bases and the J segment 4 bases; nucleotides outside the gene matches: 6. Here the CDR3 reads CASSQDRVADTQYF. CDR3 DNA sequence: TGTGCCAGCAGCCAGGACAGGGTCGCAGATACGCAGTATTTT.

The chain carries TRBV2 and TRBJ2-2; 9 bases agree with TRBD2. Germline V gene sequence: CDR1 SNHLY, CDR2 FYNNEI. V trimming: 0 bases; J trimming: 7 bases; junction bases outside the gene matches: 12. The CDR3 length is 18 residues. The DNA of the CDR3 is TGTGCCAGCAGTGAAGCTCGCTTGCGGGAGGGCCGAAACGGGGAGCTGTTTTTT. It specifies CASSEARLREGRNGELFF.

V is TRBV4-1 and J is TRBJ1-1, with D perhaps matching TRBD1 (5 bases). Germline V CDR1 and CDR2: MGHRA, YSYEKL. This CDR3 contains 14 residues. V lost 6 bases to trimming and J lost 4 bases, with 15 bases between them. CDR3 amino acids: CASRRITGSTEAFF. The CDR3 region has the DNA TGCGCCAGCAGGCGAATTACAGGAAGCACTGAAGCTTTCTTT.

J is TRBJ2-3 and V is TRBV6-5, with 10 bases matching TRBD1. CDR1 is MNHEY, CDR2 SVGAGI, per germline. This CDR3 region has 14 residues. V was pared by 4 bases and J by 6 bases, with 4 bases of the junction left unmatched. In DNA form, the CDR3 reads TGTGCCAGCAGTTGGGACAGGGGAAGGGATACGCAGTATTTT. Translating gives CASSWDRGRDTQYF.

This chain uses TRBV19 with TRBJ1-4; D might be TRBD1 (5 bases). The V end was cut by 7 bases, the J end by 4 bases, with 13 bases between. The CDR3 loop spans 14 amino acids. Germline V gene lookup returns CDR1 LNHDA and CDR2 SQIVND (reference sequence). As DNA, the CDR3 is TGTGCCAGTACCGACGGGGGGAATAATGAAAAACTGTTTTTT. The encoded protein is CASTDGGNNEKLFF.

The rearrangement joins TRBV5-1 to TRBJ1-4, with 8 bases lining up with TRBD1. This CDR3 region has 14 residues. V shed 4 bases, J shed 4 bases, and the junction held 3 bases outside the gene matches. CDR1 is SGHRS, CDR2 YFSETQ, per germline. The CDR3 here is CASSDRGYNEKLFF. In nucleotides, the CDR3 is TGCGCCAGCAGCGACAGGGGCTATAATGAAAAACTGTTTTTT.

This chain links TRBV5-1 with TRBJ1-2, with TRBD1 matching over 10 bases. J was trimmed by 6 bases and V by 3 bases; bases with no gene match: 8. CDR1 and CDR2 from the germline V gene are SGHRS and YFSETQ. The CDR3 runs 15 residues. The CDR3 nucleotides are TGCGCCAGCAGCTACGGACAGGGGGAACTGGATGGCTACACCTTC. As protein: CASSYGQGELDGYTF.

The chain combines TRBV6-5 with TRBJ1-4; maybe TRBD1 (6 bases). This CDR3 comprises 15 residues. Trimming shortened V by 6 bases and J by 5 bases, and 16 bases separated the two germline ends. Germline-derived CDR1 and CDR2 are MNHEY and SVGAGI. The CDR3 DNA reads TGTGCCAGCAGGGAGGTCGCAGGGGCAAATGAAAAACTGTTTTTT. Encoded protein: CASREVAGANEKLFF.

V usage is TRBV25-1 and J usage is TRBJ2-3; 8 bases are shared with TRBD2. Germline lookup yields CDR1 MGHDK and CDR2 SYGVNS. Trimming cost V 4 bases and J 0 bases; bases outside gene matches: 12. The CDR3 is 18 amino acids. CDR3 sequence: CASSAPTSVYVSTDTQYF. In DNA form, the CDR3 reads TGTGCCAGCAGTGCTCCGACTAGCGTCTACGTTAGCACAGATACGCAGTATTTT.

The chain links TRBV24-1 to TRBJ2-1; 10 bases are a match to TRBD1. The CDR3 sequence is 16 residues long. The germline CDR1 and CDR2 sequences are KGHDR and SFDVKD. J was trimmed by 7 bases and V by 0 bases; bases with no gene match: 5. The CDR3 sequence is CATSDLGQGGQNEQFF. CDR3 DNA sequence: TGTGCCACCAGTGATTTGGGACAGGGGGGCCAGAATGAGCAGTTCTTC.

V is TRBV9 and J is TRBJ2-5; TRBD1 matches at 8 bases. The CDR3 extends over 16 amino acids. Per the germline V gene, CDR1 is SGDLS and CDR2 is YYNGEE. Germline trimming cut 0 bases from V and 1 base from J; bases unmatched to any gene: 5. The chain's CDR3 is CASSVEGGTGQETQYF. CDR3 sequence (DNA): TGTGCCAGCAGCGTAGAGGGCGGGACAGGCCAAGAGACCCAGTACTTC.

The CDR3 sequence: CASKYPASTGELFF. The CDR3, as DNA: TGTGCCAGTAAATACCCCGCGAGCACCGGGGAGCTGTTTTTT. The J gene is TRBJ2-2, the V gene TRBV19, with D uncertain. V was shortened by 7 bases and J by 4 bases, with 13 bases between the two germline ends. Germline V gene lookup returns CDR1 LNHDA and CDR2 SQIVND (reference sequence). This CDR3 contains 14 residues.

DNA for the CDR3: TGCGCCACCCACGAAGCCTTTCGGGACATTCAGTACTTC. Its protein product is CATHEAFRDIQYF. The genes are TRBV10-2 and TRBJ2-4; D uncertain. CDR1 is WSHSY and CDR2 is SAAADI in the germline V gene. V was pared by 10 bases and J by 8 bases, with 18 bases between. The CDR3 consists of 13 residues.